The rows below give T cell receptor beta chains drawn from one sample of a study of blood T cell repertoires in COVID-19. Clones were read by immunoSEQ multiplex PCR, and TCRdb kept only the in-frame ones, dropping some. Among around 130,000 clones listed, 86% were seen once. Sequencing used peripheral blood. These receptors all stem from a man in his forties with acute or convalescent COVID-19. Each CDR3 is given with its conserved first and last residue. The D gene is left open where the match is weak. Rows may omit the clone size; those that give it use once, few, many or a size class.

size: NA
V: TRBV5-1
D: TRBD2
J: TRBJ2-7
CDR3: CASSLESGRAGYEQYF
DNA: TGCGCCAGCAGCTTGGAGAGCGGGAGGGCGGGCTACGAGCAGTACTTC

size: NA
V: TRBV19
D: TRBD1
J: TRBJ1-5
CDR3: CASSPGDRGQPQHF
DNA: TGTGCCAGTAGTCCCGGGGACAGGGGTCAGCCCCAGCATTTT

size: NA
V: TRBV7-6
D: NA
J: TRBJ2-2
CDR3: CASSLRGGTGELFF
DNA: TGTGCCAGCAGCTTACGGGGAGGAACCGGGGAGCTGTTTTTT

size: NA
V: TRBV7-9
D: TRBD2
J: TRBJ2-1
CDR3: CASSTSLRGNSYNEQFF
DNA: TGTGCCAGCAGCACTAGCTTGCGGGGGAATTCCTACAATGAGCAGTTCTTC

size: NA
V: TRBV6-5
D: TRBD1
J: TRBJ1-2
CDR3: CASRTGTGGSYGYTF
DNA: TGTGCCAGCAGGACCGGGACAGGGGGTTCCTATGGCTACACCTTC

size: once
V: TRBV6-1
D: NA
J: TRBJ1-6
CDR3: CASSDQGGNSPLHF
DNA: TGTGCCAGCAGTGATCAAGGCGGGAATTCACCCCTCCACTTT

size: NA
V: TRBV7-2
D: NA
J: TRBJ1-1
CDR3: CASSPEVRLRNTEAFF
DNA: TGTGCCAGCAGCCCTGAGGTGAGACTTAGGAACACTGAAGCTTTCTTT

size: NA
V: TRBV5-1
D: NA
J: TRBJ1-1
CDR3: CASSLAVGGARNAFF
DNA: TGCGCCAGCAGCTTGGCGGTTGGGGGGGCGCGTAATGCTTTCTTT

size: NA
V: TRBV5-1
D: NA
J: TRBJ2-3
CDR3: CASRGHSSTDTQYF
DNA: TGCGCCAGCCGCGGGCATTCCTCGACAGATACGCAGTATTTT

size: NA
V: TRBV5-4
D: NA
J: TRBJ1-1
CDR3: CASSRGREAFF
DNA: TGTGCCAGCAGCCGGGGGCGGGAGGCTTTCTTT

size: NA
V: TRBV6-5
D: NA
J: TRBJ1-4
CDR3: CASRQPGSTNEKLFF
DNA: TGTGCCAGCAGACAGCCAGGGTCGACTAATGAAAAACTGTTTTTT

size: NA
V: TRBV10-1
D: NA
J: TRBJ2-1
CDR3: CASSETREQFF
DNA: TGCGCCAGCAGTGAGACTAGGGAGCAGTTCTTC

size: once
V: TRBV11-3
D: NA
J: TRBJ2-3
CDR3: CASSLSSTDTQYF
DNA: TGTGCCAGCAGCTTATCTAGCACAGATACGCAGTATTTT

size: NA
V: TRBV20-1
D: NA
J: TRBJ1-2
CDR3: CSAHREMSYTF
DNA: TGCAGTGCTCACAGGGAAATGAGCTACACCTTC

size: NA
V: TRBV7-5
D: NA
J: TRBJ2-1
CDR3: CARSPVAGGSYNEQFF
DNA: NA

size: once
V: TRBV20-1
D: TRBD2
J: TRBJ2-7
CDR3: CSASPSGGVSYEQYF
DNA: TGCAGTGCTAGTCCTAGCGGTGGGGTCTCCTACGAGCAGTACTTC

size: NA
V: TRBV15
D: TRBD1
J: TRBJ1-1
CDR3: CAVETGGAYTEAFF
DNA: TGTGCCGTCGAGACAGGGGGAGCCTACACTGAAGCTTTCTTT

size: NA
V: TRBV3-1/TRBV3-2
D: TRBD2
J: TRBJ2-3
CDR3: CASSQENSGLASTDTQYF
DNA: TGTGCCAGCAGCCAAGAAAATTCGGGACTAGCGAGCACAGATACGCAGTATTTT

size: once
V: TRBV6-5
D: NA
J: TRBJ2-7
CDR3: CASSYGAGRSYEQYF
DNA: TGTGCCAGCAGTTACGGGGCAGGGCGCTCCTACGAGCAGTACTTC

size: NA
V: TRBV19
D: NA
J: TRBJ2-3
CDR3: CASSFYGRGADTQYF
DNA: TGTGCCAGTAGTTTCTATGGGCGGGGAGCAGATACGCAGTATTTT

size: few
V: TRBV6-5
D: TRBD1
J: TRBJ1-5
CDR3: CASSPGQGAFQPQHF
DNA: TGTGCCAGTTCCCCGGGACAGGGGGCTTTTCAGCCCCAGCATTTT

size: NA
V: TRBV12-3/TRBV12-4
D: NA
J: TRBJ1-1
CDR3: CASSLRRTEAFF
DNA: TGTGCCAGCAGTTTAAGGAGAACTGAAGCTTTCTTT

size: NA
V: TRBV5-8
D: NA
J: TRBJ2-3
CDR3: CASTHGVAGTDTQYF
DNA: TGTGCCAGCACCCACGGGGTAGCGGGCACAGATACGCAGTATTTT

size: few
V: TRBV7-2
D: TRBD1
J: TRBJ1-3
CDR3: CASSLVGGNGNTIYF
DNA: TGTGCCAGCAGCTTAGTAGGGGGCAATGGAAACACCATATATTTT

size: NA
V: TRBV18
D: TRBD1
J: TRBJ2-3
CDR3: CASSGQGLGTDTQYF
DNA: TGTGCCAGCTCAGGACAGGGGCTGGGCACAGATACGCAGTATTTT

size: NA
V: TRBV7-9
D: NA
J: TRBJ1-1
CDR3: CASSRTSRNTEAFF
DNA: TGTGCCAGCAGCCGGACAAGCAGGAACACTGAAGCTTTCTTT

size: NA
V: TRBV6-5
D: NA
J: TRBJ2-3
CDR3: CASRREGTDTQYF
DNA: TGTGCCAGCAGGAGGGAGGGCACAGATACGCAGTATTTT

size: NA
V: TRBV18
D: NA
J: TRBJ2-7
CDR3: CASSPSGNYEQYF
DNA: TGTGCCAGCTCACCGTCAGGGAACTACGAGCAGTACTTC

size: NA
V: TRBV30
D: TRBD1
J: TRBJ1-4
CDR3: CACQEEGQGEKLFF
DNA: TGTGCCTGTCAAGAGGAAGGACAGGGTGAAAAACTGTTTTTT

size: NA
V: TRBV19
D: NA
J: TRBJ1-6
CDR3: CASTPRRENSPLHF
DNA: TGTGCCAGCACACCCAGGCGAGAGAATTCACCCCTCCACTTT

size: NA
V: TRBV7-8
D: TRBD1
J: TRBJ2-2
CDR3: CASSHSGQYFRNTGELFF
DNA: TGTGCCAGCAGCCATTCGGGACAGTACTTTAGGAACACCGGGGAGCTGTTTTTT

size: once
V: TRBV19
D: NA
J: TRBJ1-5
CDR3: CASTSGVGNQPQHF
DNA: TGTGCCAGTACTTCAGGGGTTGGCAATCAGCCCCAGCATTTT

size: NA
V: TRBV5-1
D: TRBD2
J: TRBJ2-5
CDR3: CASSQTSGSQETQYF
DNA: TGCGCCAGCAGCCAAACTAGCGGGAGCCAAGAGACCCAGTACTTC

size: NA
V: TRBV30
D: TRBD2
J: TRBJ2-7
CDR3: CAWSASGTSGISTQYF
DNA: TGTGCCTGGAGTGCGAGCGGGACTAGCGGGATATCGACGCAGTACTTC

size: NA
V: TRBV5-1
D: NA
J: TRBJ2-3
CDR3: CASTRDFGVDTQYF
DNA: TGCGCCAGCACCCGGGACTTTGGGGTAGATACGCAGTATTTT

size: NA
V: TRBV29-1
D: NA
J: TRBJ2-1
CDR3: CSVVGQGNEQFF
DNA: TGCAGCGTTGTGGGGCAGGGAAATGAGCAGTTCTTC

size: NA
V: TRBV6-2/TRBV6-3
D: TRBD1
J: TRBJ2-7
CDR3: CASSYPGTGLSYEQYF
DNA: TGTGCCAGCAGTTACCCGGGGACAGGGCTCTCCTACGAGCAGTACTTC

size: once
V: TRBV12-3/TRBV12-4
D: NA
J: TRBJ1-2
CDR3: CASSFYSGYTF
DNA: TGTGCCAGCAGTTTCTACTCCGGCTACACCTTC

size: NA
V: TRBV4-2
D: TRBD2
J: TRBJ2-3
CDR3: CASSPRLAGDGTDTQYF
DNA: TGTGCCAGCAGCCCTCGACTAGCGGGAGACGGCACAGATACGCAGTATTTT

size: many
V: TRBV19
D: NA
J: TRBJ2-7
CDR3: CASSIGGRLYEQYF
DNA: TGTGCCAGTAGTATAGGGGGGCGTCTGTACGAGCAGTACTTC

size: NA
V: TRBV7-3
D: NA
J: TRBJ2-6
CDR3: CASSSTAGANVLTF
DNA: TGTGCCAGCAGCTCGACAGCTGGGGCCAACGTCCTGACTTTC

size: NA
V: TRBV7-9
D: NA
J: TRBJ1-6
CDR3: CASSLDSVGSYNSPLHF
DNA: TGTGCCAGCAGCTTAGACTCCGTTGGCTCCTATAATTCACCCCTCCACTTT

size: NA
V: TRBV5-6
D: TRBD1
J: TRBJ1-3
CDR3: CASSLDRGPGNTIYF
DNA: TGTGCCAGCAGCCTAGACAGGGGACCGGGAAACACCATATATTTT

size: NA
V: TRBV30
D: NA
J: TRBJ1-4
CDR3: CAWKSGRYNEKLFF
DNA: TGTGCCTGGAAATCTGGGAGGTATAATGAAAAACTGTTTTTT

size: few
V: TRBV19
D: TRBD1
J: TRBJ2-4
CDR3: CASSPRTGGKNIQYF
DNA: TGTGCCAGTAGTCCAAGAACAGGGGGCAAAAACATTCAGTACTTC

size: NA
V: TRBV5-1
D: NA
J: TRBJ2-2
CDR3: CASSFGEASTGELFF
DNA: TGCGCCAGCAGCTTCGGAGAGGCCAGCACCGGGGAGCTGTTTTTT

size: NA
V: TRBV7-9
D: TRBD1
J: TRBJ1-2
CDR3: CASSPIGQVYYTF
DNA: TGTGCCAGCAGCCCCATAGGACAGGTTTACTACACCTTC

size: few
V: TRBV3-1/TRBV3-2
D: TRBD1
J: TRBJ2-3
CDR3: CASSGGTGFTDTQYF
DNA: TGTGCCAGCAGCGGGGGGACAGGATTCACAGATACGCAGTATTTT

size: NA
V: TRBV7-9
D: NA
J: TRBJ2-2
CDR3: CASSLERFANTGELFF
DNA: TGTGCCAGCAGCTTAGAGCGGTTCGCGAACACCGGGGAGCTGTTTTTT

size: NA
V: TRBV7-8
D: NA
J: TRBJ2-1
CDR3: CASSLDTNYNEQFF
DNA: TGTGCCAGCAGCTTAGATACTAACTACAATGAGCAGTTCTTC